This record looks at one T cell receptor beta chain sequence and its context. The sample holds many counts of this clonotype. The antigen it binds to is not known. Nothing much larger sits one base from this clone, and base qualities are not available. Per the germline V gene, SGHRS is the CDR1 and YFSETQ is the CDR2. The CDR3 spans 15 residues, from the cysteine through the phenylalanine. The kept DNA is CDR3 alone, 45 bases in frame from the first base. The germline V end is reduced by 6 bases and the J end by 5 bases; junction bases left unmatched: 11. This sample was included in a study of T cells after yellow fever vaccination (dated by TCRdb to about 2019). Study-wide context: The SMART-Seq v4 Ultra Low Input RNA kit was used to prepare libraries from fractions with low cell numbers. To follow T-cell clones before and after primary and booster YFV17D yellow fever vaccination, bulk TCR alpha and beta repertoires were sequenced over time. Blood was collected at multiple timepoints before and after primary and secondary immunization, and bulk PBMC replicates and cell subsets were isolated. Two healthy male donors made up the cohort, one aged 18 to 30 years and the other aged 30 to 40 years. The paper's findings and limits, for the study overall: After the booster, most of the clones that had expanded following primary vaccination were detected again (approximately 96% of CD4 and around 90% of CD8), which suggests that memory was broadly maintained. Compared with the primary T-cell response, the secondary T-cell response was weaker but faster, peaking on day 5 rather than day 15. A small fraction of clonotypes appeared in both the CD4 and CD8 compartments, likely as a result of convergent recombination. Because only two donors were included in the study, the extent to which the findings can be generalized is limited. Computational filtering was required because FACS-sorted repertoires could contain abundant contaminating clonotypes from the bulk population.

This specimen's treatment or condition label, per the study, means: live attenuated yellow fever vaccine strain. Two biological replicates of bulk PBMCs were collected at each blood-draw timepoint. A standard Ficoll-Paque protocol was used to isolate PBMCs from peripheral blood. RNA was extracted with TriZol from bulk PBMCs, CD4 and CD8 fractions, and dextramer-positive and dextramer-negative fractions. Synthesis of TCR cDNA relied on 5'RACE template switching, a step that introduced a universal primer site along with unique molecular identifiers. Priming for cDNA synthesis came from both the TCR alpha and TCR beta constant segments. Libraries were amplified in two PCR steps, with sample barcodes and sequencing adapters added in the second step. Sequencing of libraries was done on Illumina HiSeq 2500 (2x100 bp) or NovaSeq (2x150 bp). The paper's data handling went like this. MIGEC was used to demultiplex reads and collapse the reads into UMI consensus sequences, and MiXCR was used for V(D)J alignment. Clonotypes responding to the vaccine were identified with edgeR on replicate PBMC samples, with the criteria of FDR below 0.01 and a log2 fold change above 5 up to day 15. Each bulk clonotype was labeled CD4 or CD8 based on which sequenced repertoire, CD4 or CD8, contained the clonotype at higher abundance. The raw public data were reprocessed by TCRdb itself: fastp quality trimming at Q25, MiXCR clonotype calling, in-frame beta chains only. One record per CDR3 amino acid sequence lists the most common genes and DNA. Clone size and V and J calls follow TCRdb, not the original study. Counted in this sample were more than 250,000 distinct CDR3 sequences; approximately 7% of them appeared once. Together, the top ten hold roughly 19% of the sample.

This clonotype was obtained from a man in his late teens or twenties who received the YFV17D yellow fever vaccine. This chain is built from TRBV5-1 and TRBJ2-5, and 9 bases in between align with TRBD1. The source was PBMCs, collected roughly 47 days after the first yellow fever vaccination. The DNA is TGCGCCAGCACCCCCGGACAGGGGAAATTGGAGACCCAGTACTTC. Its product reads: CASTPGQGKLETQYF.